These 25 T cell receptor beta chains originate from one sample sequenced in a study of T cell responses to AZD1222 COVID-19 vaccine. TCRdb's copy holds only in-frame clones and misses some; the assay was immunoSEQ multiplex PCR. This sample has 150,000 or so clones, with 90% to 95% found just once. The sequences come from peripheral blood, collected 28 days after the second AZD1222 dose. Source of these receptors: an adult who received the AZD1222 COVID-19 vaccine.

This rearrangement joins TRBV5-6 to TRBJ2-7, with D unclear. Germline CDR1 and CDR2: SGHDT and YYEEEE. V was trimmed by 1 base and J by 3 bases, leaving 5 bases between them. This CDR3 is 12 amino acids long. The CDR3 is CASSLYSYEQYF. Written as DNA, the CDR3 is TGTGCCAGCAGCTTGTACAGCTACGAGCAGTACTTC. Combining the CDR3 with reference TRBV5-6 and TRBJ2-7 gives the whole variable domain DAGVTQSPTHLIKTRGQQVTLRCSPKSGHDTVSWYQQALGQGPQFIFQYYEEEERQRGNFPDRFSGHQFPNYSSELNVNALLLGDSALYLCASSLYSYEQYFGPGTRLTVT.

The table lists this clone with a count of one. V gene TRBV6-1 combines with J gene TRBJ1-2, with D tentatively TRBD1 (5 bases). The CDR3 runs 14 residues. The germline V gene encodes CDR1 MNHNS and CDR2 SASEGT. V dropped 0 bases and J dropped 5 bases, with 10 bases sitting between them. The DNA of the CDR3 is TGTGCCAGCAGTGAAGCAAGAAGGGGTTATGGCTACACCTTC. Its protein product is CASSEARRGYGYTF.

J is TRBJ2-4 and V is TRBV11-3; 7 bases line up with TRBD2. CDR3 length: 12 residues. Trimming at V came to 11 bases and at J to 8 bases, leaving 9 bases not matched to a gene. The germline V gene has CDR1 SGHNT and CDR2 YENEEA. This chain's CDR3 is CASAREMDIQYF. The CDR3 DNA sequence: TGTGCCTCGGCGCGGGAGATGGACATTCAGTACTTC.

The rearrangement uses TRBV5-4 and TRBJ2-3, with 12 bases matching TRBD2. Germline CDR1 and CDR2: SGHNT and YYREEE (reference sequence). The CDR3 sequence is 15 residues long. Trimming at V came to 3 bases and at J to 5 bases, leaving 4 bases not matched to a gene. The CDR3 bases are TGTGCCAGCAGCTCTAGCGGGAGGGCCATAGATACGCAGTATTTT. Amino acid sequence: CASSSSGRAIDTQYF.

The rearrangement links TRBV6-5 to TRBJ2-1, with D hard to call. The CDR3 runs to 12 residues. V was clipped by 8 bases and J by 8 bases, with 13 bases between them. Germline V gene lookup returns CDR1 MNHEY and CDR2 SVGAGI. In DNA, the CDR3 is TGTGCCAGCCTACCATTACGTGATGAGCAGTTCTTC. Translation gives CASLPLRDEQFF.

This chain connects TRBV7-2 to TRBJ2-5; D not resolved. With 2 bases removed from V and 5 bases from J, the gap between germline ends came to 12 bases. The CDR3 runs 14 residues. CDR1 is SGHTA, CDR2 FQGNSA, per germline. The CDR3 here is CASSLSRVSETQYF. Here the CDR3 DNA reads TGTGCCAGCAGCTTATCTCGCGTATCGGAGACCCAGTACTTC.

The V call is TRBV11-2, the J call TRBJ2-4, with 9 bases matching TRBD2. CDR3 size: 16 residues. The germline CDR1 and CDR2 sequences are SGHAT and FQNNGV. The V gene end was trimmed by 5 bases and the J gene end by 8 bases; junction bases not matched to a gene: 13. The CDR3 sequence: CASSNLVREGADIQYF. CDR3 DNA: TGTGCCAGCAGCAACCTAGTGCGGGAGGGGGCGGACATTCAGTACTTC.

The chain is built from TRBV6-4 and TRBJ2-5; a possible D gene is TRBD2 (5 bases). Germline V gene lookup returns CDR1 MRHNA and CDR2 SNTAGT. CDR3 size: 15 residues. Trimming left V 0 bases short and J 3 bases short, with 11 bases between. The CDR3 bases are TGTGCCAGCAGTGACTCGGCGGGCTCGAAAGAGACCCAGTACTTC. It encodes CASSDSAGSKETQYF.

The rearrangement links TRBV9 to TRBJ1-1; D call uncertain. CDR3 length: 15 amino acids. CDR1 is SGDLS and CDR2 is YYNGEE in the germline V gene. The V and J ends lost 0 bases and 9 bases respectively, with 18 bases between them. CDR3 in amino acids: CASSVAVGTALKAFF. The CDR3 DNA reads as TGTGCCAGCAGCGTAGCGGTGGGTACAGCTTTGAAAGCTTTCTTT.

This rearrangement joins TRBV7-8 to TRBJ1-5; D uncertain. With 2 bases removed from V and 2 bases from J, the gap between germline ends came to 10 bases. This CDR3 has 15 amino acids. Looked up from germline, CDR1 is SGHVS and CDR2 is FQNEAQ. As DNA, the CDR3 is TGTGCCAGCAGCTTATCCAATACGGGCAATCAGCCCCAGCATTTT. Translation gives CASSLSNTGNQPQHF.

This clone was observed once. The chain couples TRBV7-9 to TRBJ1-1, with D possibly being TRBD1 (6 bases). V lost 2 bases, J lost 1 base, and 17 bases lay in between. Germline-derived CDR1 and CDR2 are SEHNR and FQNEAQ (reference sequence). CDR3 length: 17 residues. CDR3 in amino acids: CASSLRPFGQQNTEAFF. CDR3 in DNA: TGTGCCAGCAGCTTAAGGCCATTCGGACAGCAGAACACTGAAGCTTTCTTT.

The chain combines TRBV5-8 with TRBJ1-2, with D unresolved. V lost 2 bases and J 2 bases, leaving 4 bases between the germline ends. The CDR3 runs 12 residues. Germline V CDR1 and CDR2: SGHTS, YDEGEE. The CDR3, as DNA: TGTGCCAGCAGCTTTGAGAACTATGGCTACACCTTC. It codes for CASSFENYGYTF.

V usage is TRBV7-2 and J usage is TRBJ1-3, with D tentatively TRBD1 (5 bases). CDR1 is SGHTA and CDR2 is FQGNSA in the germline V gene. V was pared by 1 base and J by 8 bases, with 15 bases between. This CDR3 has 15 amino acids. CDR3: CASSLGGRTRDTIYF. For the CDR3, the DNA is TGTGCCAGCAGCTTAGGGGGACGAACCCGGGACACCATATATTTT.

The chain has TRBV15 and TRBJ1-5; D ambiguous. The V end lost 0 bases, the J end lost 0 bases, and 6 bases lay between the germline ends. CDR1 is LNHNV and CDR2 is YYDKDF in the germline V gene (reference sequence). The CDR3 loop spans 15 amino acids. CDR3 bases: TGTGCCACCAGCAGAGATGGTTATAGCAATCAGCCCCAGCATTTT. It yields the protein CATSRDGYSNQPQHF.

The genes are TRBV18 and TRBJ1-3; D is ambiguous. CDR1 and CDR2 from the germline V gene are KGHSH and LQKENI. The CDR3 loop spans 12 amino acids. V was shortened by 6 bases and J by 8 bases, with 11 bases between the two germline ends. The CDR3 coding sequence is TGTGCCAGCTCCTCCGTGGGAGACACCATATATTTT. It specifies CASSSVGDTIYF.

This chain links TRBV9 with TRBJ1-6; D not resolved. Trimming left V 5 bases short and J 7 bases short, with 13 bases between. Germline CDR1 reads SGDLS; CDR2 reads YYNGEE. The CDR3 spans 14 residues. The CDR3 DNA follows: TGTGCCAGCAGTGCTCAGGAAAGAAATTCACCCCTCCACTTT. It specifies CASSAQERNSPLHF.

The chain couples TRBV20-1 to TRBJ2-7, with D maybe TRBD1 (5 bases). The CDR3 totals 12 residues. Germline V gene lookup returns CDR1 DFQATT and CDR2 SNEGSKA (reference sequence). Trimming cost V 3 bases and J 6 bases, with 12 bases left between them. DNA of the CDR3: TGCAGTGCTAGTGACAGAGGCATCGAGCAGTACTTC. Its translation: CSASDRGIEQYF.

This sequence joins TRBV10-3 and TRBJ2-7, with TRBD2 identical over 7 bases. V lost 10 bases and J lost 3; bases outside the gene matches: 12. Germline V lookup: CDR1 ENHRY, CDR2 SYGVKD. The CDR3 has 14 amino acids. Written as DNA, the CDR3 is TGTGCCACCCTGGGAGCGGGACGGTTCTACGAGCAGTACTTC. It translates to CATLGAGRFYEQYF.

The chain joins TRBV11-3 to TRBJ2-1; TRBD1 matches 10 bases. CDR3 length equals 15 residues. With 5 bases clipped from V and 4 bases from J, the junction kept 5 bases outside the gene matches. Germline V gives CDR1 SGHNT, CDR2 YENEEA. CDR3 sequence reads: CASSHGQGEYNEQFF. In DNA form, the CDR3 reads TGTGCCAGCAGCCATGGACAGGGGGAATACAATGAGCAGTTCTTC.

This chain connects TRBV5-1 to TRBJ2-3, with TRBD2 matching over 8 bases. The CDR3 is made up of 15 amino acids. Germline V gives CDR1 SGHRS, CDR2 YFSETQ. With V trimmed by 4 bases and J by 1 base, 5 bases remained unmatched. This chain's CDR3 is CASSPSGRGTDTQYF. Written as DNA, the CDR3 is TGCGCCAGCAGCCCTAGCGGGCGGGGCACAGATACGCAGTATTTT.

This clone showed up just once. The chain combines TRBV6-5 with TRBJ1-2; possibly TRBD1 for D (6 bases). Trimming took 7 bases from V and 3 from J, leaving 18 bases between them. The germline V gene encodes CDR1 MNHEY and CDR2 SVGAGI. This CDR3 is 15 amino acids long. This chain's CDR3 is CASIGGRVAYYGYTF. The CDR3 DNA follows: TGTGCCAGCATAGGGGGGAGGGTCGCTTACTATGGCTACACCTTC.

The rearrangement links TRBV19 to TRBJ1-5; D remains ambiguous. Germline loops: CDR1 LNHDA, CDR2 SQIVND (reference sequence). The V end was cut by 1 base, the J end by 1 base, with 8 bases between. This CDR3 has 15 amino acids. The CDR3 loop reads CASSIVPGSNQPQHF. CDR3 in DNA: TGTGCCAGTAGTATAGTTCCTGGGAGCAATCAGCCCCAGCATTTT.

V gene TRBV5-1 combines with J gene TRBJ2-7; TRBD1 might be the D (5 bases). The CDR3 covers 11 residues. V lost 8 bases, J lost 3 bases, and 9 bases lay in between. CDR1 and CDR2 from the germline V gene are SGHRS and YFSETQ. CDR3 sequence reads: CARIRDYEQYF. The DNA for the CDR3 is TGCGCCAGGATCAGGGACTACGAGCAGTACTTC.

In its sample, this clone was seen a few times. The V and J genes are TRBV4-1 and TRBJ2-7, with D possibly called TRBD1 or TRBD2 (6 bases each). The germline V gene has CDR1 MGHRA and CDR2 YSYEKL. The CDR3 spans 18 residues. Trimming left V 0 bases short and J 5 bases short, with 23 bases between. In DNA, the CDR3 is TGCGCCAGCAGCCAAGAACATGTTCTGAGGGGGGCTACGGACGAGCAGTACTTC. Translation: CASSQEHVLRGATDEQYF.

The V gene is TRBV19, the J gene TRBJ2-1, with TRBD2 matching 7 bases. The CDR3 loop spans 17 amino acids. V lost 3 bases, J lost 1 base, and 9 bases stayed unmatched. The V gene's germline CDR1 is LNHDA and CDR2 SQIVND (reference sequence). CDR3 sequence reads: CASSMLWGGGSYNEQFF. The CDR3 DNA follows: TGTGCCAGTAGTATGTTATGGGGCGGGGGTTCCTACAATGAGCAGTTCTTC.